This T cell receptor (beta chain) comes out of a study of T cell responses to AZD1222 COVID-19 vaccine. V lost 4 bases, J lost 5 bases, and 10 bases stayed unmatched. The CDR3 is 16 residues long. Germline V CDR1 and CDR2: LGHNA, YNFKEQ. Profiling relied on immunoSEQ multiplex PCR, and the TCRdb table lists in-frame clones only, not all of them. Counted here are about 110,000 clones, roughly 90% occurring once; the ten biggest clones make up around 5%. Study-wide results and limits: Reportedly, nearly half the spike-specific TCRs target unmutated variant regions.

Regarding this clone: Antigen unknown.

The rearrangement joins TRBV4-2 to TRBJ2-2; 7 nucleotides line up with TRBD2. Sample: peripheral blood, taken on day 0 of AZD1222 vaccination. The TCR comes from an adult in good health. CDR3: CASSPMYGRETGELFF. The CDR3 region has the DNA TGTGCCAGCAGCCCAATGTATGGGAGGGAAACCGGGGAGCTGTTTTTT.